A single sample gave rise to the 21 T cell receptor beta chains below, sequenced in a study of blood T cell repertoires in COVID-19. The method was immunoSEQ multiplex PCR; TCRdb's version includes in-frame clones alone and lacks a portion of them. The sample includes over 15,000 clones, approximately 80% of them seen just once. The specimen sequenced was peripheral blood. The receptors were sampled from a man in his 60s with active or convalescent COVID-19.

The chain employs TRBV12-3 or TRBV12-4 and TRBJ2-5; D remains ambiguous. This CDR3 is 12 amino acids long. V lost 1 base and J lost 5, with 5 bases in between. In DNA form, the CDR3 reads TGTGCCAGCAGTTTAGGGCGGGAGACCCAGTACTTC. As protein: CASSLGRETQYF.

By frequency in the sample, this clone is medium-sized. V and J are TRBV5-1 and TRBJ2-1; TRBD2 matches 8 bases. V was pared by 5 bases and J by 7 bases, with 8 bases of the junction left unmatched. Germline CDR1 reads SGHRS; CDR2 reads YFSETQ. The CDR3 is 14 amino acids. In DNA, the CDR3 is TGCGCCAGCAGAAAGCGGGAGCAGGGGAATGAGCAGTTCTTC. Its protein product is CASRKREQGNEQFF. The full variable domain, completed using reference TRBV5-1 and TRBJ2-1, is KAGVTQTPRYLIKTRGQQVTLSCSPISGHRSVSWYQQTPGQGLQFLFEYFSETQRNKGNFPGRFSGRQFSNSRSEMNVSTLELGDSALYLCASRKREQGNEQFFGPGTRLTVL.

This clone was picked up one time. The chain uses TRBV7-2 and TRBJ1-4, with TRBD1 as a possible D gene (6 bases). Looked up from germline, CDR1 is SGHTA and CDR2 is FQGNSA. The CDR3 length is 14 residues. Trimming took off 4 bases at V and 8 bases at J, with 14 bases between the two ends. The CDR3 protein is CASSSDRLSEKLFF. The CDR3 nucleotides read TGTGCCAGCAGCTCCGACAGGTTAAGCGAAAAACTGTTTTTT.

The chain is built from TRBV5-1 and TRBJ2-7; TRBD1 aligns across 7 bases. The CDR3 covers 15 residues. The germline V gene has CDR1 SGHRS and CDR2 YFSETQ. Trimming removed 9 bases from V and 2 bases from J; junction bases left unmatched: 14. The DNA for the CDR3 is TGCGCCACCAGTACAACAGGGGTAGGTCCCTACGAGCAGTACTTC. This codes for CATSTTGVGPYEQYF.

The chain uses TRBV7-8 and TRBJ2-1; D gene ambiguous. Germline V CDR1 and CDR2: SGHVS, FQNEAQ. The CDR3 is 16 residues long. V lost 4 bases and J lost 0, with 13 bases in between. CDR3 in amino acids: CASSYIIAGSYNEQFF. As DNA, the CDR3 is TGTGCCAGCAGCTACATCATAGCCGGCTCCTACAATGAGCAGTTCTTC.

This clone was found a few times. The rearrangement joins TRBV6-5 to TRBJ2-3; 7 bases are shared with TRBD1. CDR1 and CDR2 (germline): MNHEY, SVGAGI. V shed 5 bases and J 2 bases; nucleotides not matched to a gene: 7. CDR3 size: 15 residues. CDR3 residues: CASSPGTAFTDTQYF. The CDR3 DNA sequence: TGTGCCAGCAGTCCCGGGACAGCCTTCACAGATACGCAGTATTTT.

This clone showed up just a few times. The V and J genes are TRBV7-8 and TRBJ1-2; no clear D. The germline V gene encodes CDR1 SGHVS and CDR2 FQNEAQ. CDR3 length equals 15 residues. Trimming shortened V by 5 bases and J by 4 bases, and 17 bases separated the two germline ends. CDR3 DNA: TGTGCCAGCAGCCAAGCTGAGGGATTCGGCTATGGCTACACCTTC. Translation: CASSQAEGFGYGYTF.

V usage is TRBV15 and J usage is TRBJ1-5; D unresolved. Per germline, CDR1 LNHNV and CDR2 YYDKDF (reference sequence). This CDR3 contains 12 residues. The V and J ends lost 5 bases and 5 bases respectively, with 7 bases between them. CDR3 residues: CATSLPDQPQHF. DNA for the CDR3: TGTGCCACCAGCCTACCGGATCAGCCCCAGCATTTT.

The chain couples TRBV5-1 to TRBJ2-2; D is possibly TRBD1 (6 bases). This CDR3 region has 15 residues. Germline V gene data show CDR1 as SGHRS and CDR2 as YFSETQ. V was shortened by 2 bases and J by 4 bases, with 12 bases between the two germline ends. CDR3 protein: CASSLNRESTGELFF. In DNA, the CDR3 is TGCGCCAGCAGCTTAAACAGGGAGAGCACCGGGGAGCTGTTTTTT. Looking up the rest from reference TRBV5-1 and TRBJ2-2 gives the full variable domain: KAGVTQTPRYLIKTRGQQVTLSCSPISGHRSVSWYQQTPGQGLQFLFEYFSETQRNKGNFPGRFSGRQFSNSRSEMNVSTLELGDSALYLCASSLNRESTGELFFGEGSRLTVL.

The chain couples TRBV7-3 to TRBJ2-6; D uncertain. V was clipped by 0 bases and J by 0 bases, with 6 bases between them. The CDR3 runs 16 residues. The germline V gene encodes CDR1 SGHTA and CDR2 FQGTGA. CDR3 residues: CASSLTGSSGANVLTF. The DNA for the CDR3 is TGTGCCAGCAGCTTAACCGGGTCCTCTGGGGCCAACGTCCTGACTTTC.

The chain carries TRBV3-1 (or the pseudogene TRBV3-2) and TRBJ2-1; TRBD2 agrees at 7 bases. The CDR3 spans 16 residues. Germline trimming cut 0 bases from V and 6 bases from J; bases unmatched to any gene: 8. The germline CDR1 and CDR2 sequences are LGHDT and YNNKEL (reference sequence). In DNA form, the CDR3 reads TGTGCCAGCAGCCAAGATCTGGGGGGGTGGGCCAATGAGCAGTTCTTC. Protein sequence: CASSQDLGGWANEQFF.

The J gene is TRBJ2-3, the V gene TRBV15; 7 nucleotides line up with TRBD1. The CDR3 totals 15 residues. Germline values: CDR1 LNHNV, CDR2 YYDKDF (reference sequence). The junction had 9 bases not matched to a gene; V was cut back by 6 bases and J by 3 bases. The chain's CDR3 is CATRPTGVRTDTQYF. DNA of the CDR3: TGTGCCACCAGACCCACAGGGGTACGAACAGATACGCAGTATTTT.

The chain joins TRBV30 to TRBJ1-3; TRBD1 aligns across 10 bases. In germline, CDR1 is GTSNPN, CDR2 SVGIG (reference sequence). V shed 7 bases and J 7 bases; nucleotides not matched to a gene: 1. This CDR3 has 11 amino acids. The CDR3 DNA follows: TGTGCCTTGGACAGGGGGAACACCATATATTTT. Translated, it gives CALDRGNTIYF.

In this sample, this clone turned up a few times. V and J are TRBV5-6 and TRBJ1-5; D is ambiguous. The V and J ends lost 0 bases and 1 base respectively, with 5 bases between them. CDR3 length equals 14 residues. CDR1 and CDR2 from the germline V gene are SGHDT and YYEEEE. CDR3 in amino acids: CASSLDGSNQPQHF. Here the CDR3 DNA reads TGTGCCAGCAGCTTGGACGGGAGCAATCAGCCCCAGCATTTT.

This clone has a handful of counts. J is TRBJ1-6 and V is TRBV2; 7 nucleotides match TRBD1. The CDR3 totals 15 residues. The germline CDR1 and CDR2 sequences are SNHLY and FYNNEI. V was pared by 0 bases and J by 5 bases, with 1 base of the junction left unmatched. The CDR3, as DNA: TGTGCCAGCAGTGAAGCCAGGGGGAATAATTCACCCCTCCACTTT. Its protein product is CASSEARGNNSPLHF.

V usage is TRBV4-2 and J usage is TRBJ2-5, with TRBD2 identical over 10 bases. The CDR3 is made up of 15 amino acids. After removal of 4 bases from V and 3 bases from J, the junction contained 5 bases not matched to a gene. Per germline, CDR1 LGHNA and CDR2 YNFKEQ. Written as DNA, the CDR3 is TGTGCCAGCAGCCGCTCCGGGACTAGCGAAGAGACCCAGTACTTC. This encodes CASSRSGTSEETQYF.

The chain carries TRBV4-1 and TRBJ2-1; 9 bases map to TRBD2. The CDR3 is 17 amino acids. Germline CDR1 and CDR2: MGHRA and YSYEKL. Trimming cost V 9 bases and J 10 bases; bases outside gene matches: 22. The CDR3 protein is CASSPRSGTSPLDEQFF. As DNA, the CDR3 is TGCGCCAGTTCTCCGAGGTCCGGGACTAGCCCTTTAGACGAGCAGTTCTTC.

This chain links TRBV24-1 with TRBJ2-2; D call uncertain. Per the germline V gene, CDR1 is KGHDR and CDR2 is SFDVKD. CDR3 length: 15 residues. V was shortened by 9 bases and J by 0 bases, with 13 bases between the two germline ends. CDR3 sequence: CATLPRPANTGELFF. The CDR3 nucleotides read TGTGCCACCCTCCCTCGTCCAGCGAACACCGGGGAGCTGTTTTTT.

The gene calls are TRBV24-1 and TRBJ2-7; 7 positions match TRBD2. This CDR3 is 13 amino acids long. Per the germline V gene, CDR1 is KGHDR and CDR2 is SFDVKD. Trimming cost V 9 bases and J 3 bases; bases outside gene matches: 7. CDR3 DNA sequence: TGTGCCACCGGGGGACTACCTGGCTACGAGCAGTACTTC. This encodes CATGGLPGYEQYF.

The chain carries TRBV18 and TRBJ2-7, with TRBD1 as a possible D gene (6 bases). Between the trimmed V and J ends, which lost 1 base and 2 bases, there was a span of 21 bases. From germline, CDR1 is KGHSH and CDR2 LQKENI. The CDR3 is made up of 18 amino acids. CDR3 amino acids: CASSPRPPTGSGAYEQYF. For the CDR3, the DNA is TGTGCCAGCTCACCACGCCCGCCCACAGGGAGTGGGGCCTACGAGCAGTACTTC.

The chain recombines TRBV19 with TRBJ1-5; weak D call: TRBD1 (5 bases). The germline V gene has CDR1 LNHDA and CDR2 SQIVND (reference sequence). The CDR3 sequence is 16 residues long. The V end was cut by 7 bases, the J end by 3 bases, with 19 bases between. Here the CDR3 reads CASMDIRKGLNQPQHF. The CDR3 DNA reads TGTGCCAGTATGGACATTCGTAAAGGGCTCAATCAGCCCCAGCATTTT.